The rows below give T cell receptor beta chains drawn from one sample of a study of blood T cell repertoires in COVID-19. Assay: immunoSEQ multiplex PCR; the TCRdb copy retains only in-frame clones and omits some. Of nearly 70,000 clones in the sample, around 90% are singletons; the top ten hold roughly 3.1%. Sequenced: peripheral blood. The source of these receptors is a woman in her fifties or sixties with COVID-19, enrolled during active disease. The CDR3 runs from the conserved cysteine through the conserved F or W. D genes are given only for firm matches.

V gene	J gene	D gene	CDR3 DNA	CDR3 protein
TRBV9	TRBJ2-1	TRBD2	TGTGCCAGCACCCGGGACCTATCCACCCCGGGCGGGAGGGCTTTCTACTACAATGAGCAGTTCTTC	CASTRDLSTPGGRAFYYNEQFF
TRBV5-1	TRBJ2-1	NA	TGCGCCAGCAGCCCGAGGGGGATGGGGCTTAGACTTTACAATGAGCAGTTCTTC	CASSPRGMGLRLYNEQFF
TRBV7-8	TRBJ2-7	TRBD2	TGTGCCAGCAGCTACCTAGCGGGAGTCAACGAGCAGTACTTC	CASSYLAGVNEQYF
TRBV5-1	TRBJ2-7	NA	TGCGCCAGCAGCTTGGACAGGTGGGAGCAGTACTTC	CASSLDRWEQYF
TRBV10-3	TRBJ1-1	NA	TGTGCCATCAGTGAGTCCCCGGCGGGGGGTGAAGCTTTCTTT	CAISESPAGGEAFF
TRBV28	TRBJ1-2	NA	TGTGCCAGCTGGGCCAGATTGAATGGCTACACCTTC	CASWARLNGYTF
TRBV3-1/TRBV3-2	TRBJ1-1	NA	TGTGCCAGCAGCCATACAGTGAACACTGAAGCTTTCTTT	CASSHTVNTEAFF
TRBV6-6	TRBJ2-1	TRBD2	TGTGCCAGCAGTTTCCCCGGGACTAGCAAGTTGAATGAGCAGTTCTTC	CASSFPGTSKLNEQFF
TRBV2	TRBJ1-6	TRBD1	TGTGCCAGCAGGGCAGGGGGAGATAATTCACCCCTCCACTTT	CASRAGGDNSPLHF
TRBV6-6	TRBJ2-2	TRBD1	TGTGCCAGCAGTCGAGGGGCGACAGGGCTCTCCGGGGAGCTGTTTTTT	CASSRGATGLSGELFF
TRBV28	TRBJ2-3	NA	TGTGCCAGCAGCTCTGCAGGGGTCGATACGCAGTATTTT	CASSSAGVDTQYF
TRBV30	TRBJ1-2	NA	TGTGCCTGGAGTGTACGACAGGACTTTAACTATGGCTACACCTTC	CAWSVRQDFNYGYTF